This note documents a single T cell receptor (beta chain) sequence. The sample is drawn from a study of blood T cell repertoires in COVID-19. Generated by immunoSEQ multiplex PCR, the TCRdb table keeps only in-frame clones and is missing some. The table shows about 320,000 clones, with approximately 90% occurring only once. Sequenced material: PBMCs or T cells enriched from blood (not recorded which). This receptor was identified in a woman aged 18-29 years who had recovered from COVID-19.

The CDR3 here is CASSQAGFAYNEQFF. The DNA of the CDR3 is TGTGCCAGCAGCCAAGCAGGTTTTGCCTACAATGAGCAGTTCTTC. This chain connects TRBV4-2 to TRBJ2-1; no definite D call. Trimming left V 1 base short and J 2 bases short, with 9 bases between. Germline CDR1 is LGHNA and CDR2 is YNFKEQ. The CDR3 consists of 15 residues.